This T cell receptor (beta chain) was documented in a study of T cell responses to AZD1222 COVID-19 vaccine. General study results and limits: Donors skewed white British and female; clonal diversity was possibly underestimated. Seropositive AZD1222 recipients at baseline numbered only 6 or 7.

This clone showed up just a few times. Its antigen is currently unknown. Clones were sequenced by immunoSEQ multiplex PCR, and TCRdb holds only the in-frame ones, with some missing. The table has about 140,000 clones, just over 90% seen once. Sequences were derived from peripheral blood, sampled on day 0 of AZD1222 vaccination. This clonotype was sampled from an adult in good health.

The CDR3 loop is CASSYSSGDPGELFF. In DNA, the CDR3 is TGTGCCAGCAGTTACTCGTCGGGAGACCCCGGGGAGCTGTTTTTT. The chain employs TRBV6-2 or TRBV6-3 and TRBJ2-2, with D tentatively TRBD2 (6 bases). Between the trimmed V and J ends, which lost 0 bases and 6 bases, there was a span of 11 bases. CDR1 is MNHEY and CDR2 is SVGEGT in the germline V gene. The CDR3 has 15 residues.